The clone carrying this T cell receptor beta chain has ten or more counts. Stated time point: sample taken at primary tumor resection. Researchers sequenced whole RNA taken from tumor, nontumor lung or frozen PBMC without sorting. The donors were fewer than 80 patients with non-small cell lung cancer that was early-stage and untreated. Using its own MiXCR run on the 5' RACE reads, TCRdb lists one record per CDR3 protein. The sample comprises 15,000 to 20,000 distinct CDR3 sequences, about a fifth of which are singletons, and about 20% rests with the top ten. The data originate from a study of spatial heterogeneity in lung cancer. The CDR3 consists of 16 residues.

The chain links TRBV21-1 to TRBJ2-7; the table's D call, TRBD1, was not checked against the DNA. TRBV21-1 is an annotated pseudogene. Sequences were derived from PBMCs, sampled at surgery. This receptor was taken from a female donor with early-stage non-small cell lung cancer. The CDR3 spells CASSKIPPRAGRREYF. For the CDR3, the DNA is TGTGCCAGCAGCAAAATCCCCCCCCGGGCAGGCCGGAGGGAGTACTTC.